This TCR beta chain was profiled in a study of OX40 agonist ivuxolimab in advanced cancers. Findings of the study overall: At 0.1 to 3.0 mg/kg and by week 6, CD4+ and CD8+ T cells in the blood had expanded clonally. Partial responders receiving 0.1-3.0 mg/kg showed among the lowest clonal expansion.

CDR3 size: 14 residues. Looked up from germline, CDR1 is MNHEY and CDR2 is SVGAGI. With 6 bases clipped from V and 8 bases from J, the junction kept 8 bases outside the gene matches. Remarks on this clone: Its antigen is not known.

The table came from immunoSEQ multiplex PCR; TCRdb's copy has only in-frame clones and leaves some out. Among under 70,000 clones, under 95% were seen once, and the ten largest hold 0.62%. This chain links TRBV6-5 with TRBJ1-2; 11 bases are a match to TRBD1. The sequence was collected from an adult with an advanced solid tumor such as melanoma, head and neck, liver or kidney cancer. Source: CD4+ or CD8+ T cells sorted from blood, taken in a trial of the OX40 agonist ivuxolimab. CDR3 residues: CASRLGTGGKGYTF. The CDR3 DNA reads TGTGCCAGCAGGCTCGGGACAGGGGGAAAAGGCTACACCTTC.